The 29 T cell receptor beta chains listed next were all sequenced from one sample in a study of blood T cells in healthy people across ages. Using a J-beta primer mix together with a sample-barcoded 5' primer, a second PCR was run for roughly 6 to 12 cycles. TCRdb re-analysed the 5' RACE reads in MiXCR, keeping a single row per CDR3 protein. The table shows about 640,000 distinct CDR3 sequences, with 58% occurring only once. Sequenced sample: blood. These receptors came from a man aged 60 to 75 in good health.

The chain joins TRBV12-3 or TRBV12-4 to TRBJ1-2; TRBD1 matches 9 bases. The CDR3 contains 14 residues. Trimming removed 5 bases from V and 3 bases from J; junction bases left unmatched: 4. The DNA of the CDR3 is TGTGCCAGCAGTCGACAGGGGGGATACTATGGCTACACCTTC. Amino acid sequence: CASSRQGGYYGYTF.

V gene TRBV4-1 combines with J gene TRBJ2-3; 10 bases line up with TRBD2. The CDR3 has 16 amino acids. J lost 5 bases, V lost 4 bases, and 9 bases had no gene match. Germline V gene sequence: CDR1 MGHRA, CDR2 YSYEKL. The CDR3 DNA is TGCGCCAGCAGCCGAGTGAGCGGGGGGGCGCAAGATACGCAGTATTTT. It encodes CASSRVSGGAQDTQYF.

The chain links TRBV29-1 to TRBJ2-2, with D possibly matching TRBD2 (6 bases). V was clipped by 7 bases and J by 3 bases, with 12 bases between them. The CDR3 is 13 amino acids. CDR1 is SQVTM, CDR2 ANQGSEA, per germline. The CDR3 loop reads CSAGRRDTGELFF. Written as DNA, the CDR3 is TGCAGCGCTGGGCGGAGGGACACCGGGGAGCTGTTTTTT.

The chain recombines TRBV6-5 with TRBJ1-6; possibly TRBD1 for D (5 bases). Germline V gives CDR1 MNHEY, CDR2 SVGAGI. The CDR3 is 14 amino acids. V shed 6 bases and J shed 5 bases, with 11 bases lying between them. The DNA of the CDR3 is TGTGCCAGCAGACCGGGACGGAATAATTCACCCCTCCACTTT. Residues: CASRPGRNNSPLHF.

CDR3 protein: CSASPRQGRAFF. The CDR3 DNA reads as TGCAGTGCTAGCCCCCGACAGGGAAGAGCTTTCTTT. J is TRBJ1-1 and V is TRBV20-1; 7 bases align to TRBD1. The V and J ends lost 3 bases and 10 bases, in that order; junction bases with no gene match: 8. The germline V gene has CDR1 DFQATT and CDR2 SNEGSKA (reference sequence). The CDR3 loop spans 12 amino acids.

The genes are TRBV5-1 and TRBJ2-2; maybe TRBD2 (5 bases). Per the germline V gene, CDR1 is SGHRS and CDR2 is YFSETQ. This CDR3 comprises 11 residues. V was cut by 6 bases and J by 7 bases, with 7 bases left in between. This chain's CDR3 is CASMGSGELFF. Written as DNA, the CDR3 is TGCGCCAGCATGGGGAGCGGGGAGCTGTTTTTT. Combining the CDR3 with reference TRBV5-1 and TRBJ2-2 gives the whole variable domain KAGVTQTPRYLIKTRGQQVTLSCSPISGHRSVSWYQQTPGQGLQFLFEYFSETQRNKGNFPGRFSGRQFSNSRSEMNVSTLELGDSALYLCASMGSGELFFGEGSRLTVL.

V is TRBV12-3 or TRBV12-4 and J is TRBJ2-5; perhaps TRBD2 as D (6 bases). V lost 6 bases to trimming and J lost 2 bases, with 19 bases between them. The CDR3 has 16 amino acids. For the CDR3, the DNA is TGTGCCAGCAGATCAACAGGCGGAGGGCCACAAGAGACCCAGTACTTC. It is translated as CASRSTGGGPQETQYF.

The chain links TRBV7-9 to TRBJ2-4; D is uncertain. CDR3 length equals 12 residues. V shed 4 bases and J shed 6 bases, with 7 bases lying between them. Germline V gene lookup returns CDR1 SEHNR and CDR2 FQNEAQ (reference sequence). The CDR3 is CASSSETNIQYF. The CDR3, as DNA: TGTGCCAGCAGCTCCGAAACAAACATTCAGTACTTC.

The V and J genes are TRBV20-1 and TRBJ2-1; 8 bases line up with TRBD1. The J call may not be correct, given that the DNA end is closer to TRBJ2-7. The CDR3 has 10 residues. In germline, CDR1 is DFQATT, CDR2 SNEGSKA (reference sequence). The CDR3 region is CSGTGNEQYF. CDR3 DNA: TGCAGTGGGACAGGGAATGAGCAGTACTTC.

The rearrangement joins TRBV9 to TRBJ2-3; TRBD2 agrees at 11 bases. V lost 3 bases to trimming and J lost 1 base; unmatched junction nucleotides: 4. This CDR3 has 16 amino acids. CDR1 is SGDLS and CDR2 is YYNGEE in the germline V gene. This chain's CDR3 is CASSALLAGGTDTQYF. CDR3 nucleotide sequence: TGTGCCAGCAGCGCATTACTAGCGGGGGGCACAGATACGCAGTATTTT.

V gene TRBV12-5 combines with J gene TRBJ2-1, with D possibly matching TRBD2 (6 bases). Germline values: CDR1 LGHNT, CDR2 FRNRAP. V was shortened by 6 bases and J by 4 bases, with 16 bases between the two germline ends. The CDR3 has 15 residues. CDR3 sequence (DNA): TGTGCTAGTGGCCTCGCGCCTGGGGGGTACAATGAGCAGTTCTTC. As protein: CASGLAPGGYNEQFF.

The chain employs TRBV7-2 and TRBJ1-5; D is unresolved. CDR1 and CDR2 (germline): SGHTA, FQGNSA. The CDR3 spans 13 residues. The V end was cut by 2 bases, the J end by 4 bases, with 6 bases between. In DNA, the CDR3 is TGTGCCAGCAGCTTATTGCCGAATCAGCCCCAGCATTTT. Translation: CASSLLPNQPQHF.

This rearrangement joins TRBV5-1 to TRBJ2-5; 7 bases line up with TRBD1. Germline CDR1 SGHRS, CDR2 YFSETQ. The CDR3 has 15 amino acids. With 4 bases clipped from V and 3 bases from J, the junction kept 9 bases outside the gene matches. CDR3 residues: CASSATGSPEETQYF. Here the CDR3 DNA reads TGCGCCAGCAGCGCGACAGGGTCCCCTGAAGAGACCCAGTACTTC.

The rearrangement joins TRBV29-1 to TRBJ1-2; unclear D gene. The germline V and J ends were trimmed by 3 bases and 3 bases, with 8 bases remaining between them. CDR3 length: 12 amino acids. Germline CDR1 reads SQVTM; CDR2 reads ANQGSEA. The CDR3 nucleotides are TGCAGCGTTGAGCTGCAGGACTATGGCTACACCTTC. Its translation is CSVELQDYGYTF.

This clonotype was detected only a few times. CDR3: CASSQFQDRGNEQFF. DNA of the CDR3: TGTGCCAGCAGCCAATTCCAGGACAGGGGAAATGAGCAGTTCTTC. The V call is TRBV14, the J call TRBJ2-1; 9 bases map to TRBD1. The germline CDR1 and CDR2 sequences are SGHDN and FVKESK. Trimming removed 2 bases from V and 7 bases from J; junction bases left unmatched: 6. The CDR3 covers 15 residues.

This sequence joins TRBV3-1 and TRBJ2-3; 7 nucleotides line up with TRBD2. There are 15 residues in the CDR3. The ends lost 3 bases at V and 6 bases at J; junction bases unmatched: 9. Germline V gives CDR1 LGHDT, CDR2 YNNKEL (reference sequence). The CDR3 bases are TGTGCCAGCAGCCAGCCTGGGGGGGAAGCCGATACGCAGTATTTT. Protein product: CASSQPGGEADTQYF.

This clonotype occurred a few times. This chain joins TRBV9 and TRBJ2-7; TRBD1 or TRBD2 may be the D gene (6 bases each). This CDR3 comprises 15 residues. Trimming left V 0 bases short and J 1 base short, with 11 bases between. The V gene's germline CDR1 is SGDLS and CDR2 YYNGEE. The DNA of the CDR3 is TGTGCCAGCAGCGTAGGGGGGGCTGGGTCCTACGAGCAGTACTTC. Translating gives CASSVGGAGSYEQYF.

This clonotype was observed a handful of times. The V gene is TRBV7-9, the J gene TRBJ2-7, with D unresolved. Trimming removed 5 bases from V and 3 bases from J, with 8 bases in between. Germline lookup yields CDR1 SEHNR and CDR2 FQNEAQ (reference sequence). The CDR3 totals 12 residues. In nucleotides, the CDR3 is TGTGCCAGCAGCCACGCCGACTACGAGCAGTACTTC. As protein: CASSHADYEQYF.

This clonotype was seen a few times. This chain joins TRBV2 and TRBJ2-6, with unresolved D. The CDR3 runs to 14 residues. Deletions cut 3 bases from V and 3 bases from J, with 6 bases between. Germline V gene lookup returns CDR1 SNHLY and CDR2 FYNNEI. This chain's CDR3 is CASSEGYGANVLTF. The CDR3 DNA is TGTGCCAGCAGTGAGGGTTATGGGGCCAACGTCCTGACTTTC.

The chain recombines TRBV29-1 with TRBJ2-3; TRBD1 aligns across 9 bases. Losses at the gene ends were 4 bases for V and 4 bases for J; bases not matched to a gene: 0. This CDR3 is built from 12 residues. Germline-derived CDR1 and CDR2 are SQVTM and ANQGSEA. The CDR3 is CSVGTGADTQYF. The DNA for the CDR3 is TGCAGCGTTGGGACAGGGGCAGATACGCAGTATTTT.

This clonotype was recorded a few times. The chain combines TRBV5-1 with TRBJ2-1; D may match TRBD1 or TRBD2 (6 bases each). This CDR3 region has 13 residues. V dropped 2 bases and J dropped 6 bases, with 9 bases sitting between them. Germline CDR1 reads SGHRS; CDR2 reads YFSETQ. In DNA, the CDR3 is TGCGCCAGCAGCTTTGAGGGGGGCAATGAGCAGTTCTTC. Its protein product is CASSFEGGNEQFF.

The genes are TRBV12-3 or TRBV12-4 and TRBJ2-1; D tentatively fits TRBD1 or TRBD2 (5 bases each). The CDR3 runs to 16 residues. V was pared by 7 bases and J by 5 bases, with 21 bases between. CDR3 amino acids: CASILGALGLDNEQFF. DNA of the CDR3: TGTGCCAGCATCTTAGGGGCCCTAGGACTCGACAATGAGCAGTTCTTC.

The chain couples TRBV5-1 to TRBJ2-1; 11 nucleotides align to TRBD1. With 4 bases clipped from V and 7 bases from J, the junction kept 4 bases outside the gene matches. This CDR3 region has 14 residues. Germline values: CDR1 SGHRS, CDR2 YFSETQ. The CDR3 nucleotides read TGCGCCAGCAGCCGGACAGGGGGCTTGAATGAGCAGTTCTTC. It specifies CASSRTGGLNEQFF.

This clonotype appeared a few times. The chain recombines TRBV5-5 with TRBJ2-1; D is unresolved. V was pared by 6 bases and J by 2 bases, with 15 bases between. The germline CDR1 and CDR2 sequences are SGHKS and YYEKEE (reference sequence). This CDR3 is 15 amino acids long. CDR3 in DNA: TGTGCCAGCACCCTTACAGCCCTTCCCTACAATGAGCAGTTCTTC. This sequence encodes CASTLTALPYNEQFF. Drawing the rest from reference TRBV5-5 and TRBJ2-1, the complete variable domain is DAGVTQSPTHLIKTRGQQVTLRCSPISGHKSVSWYQQVLGQGPQFIFQYYEKEERGRGNFPDRFSARQFPNYSSELNVNALLLGDSALYLCASTLTALPYNEQFFGPGTRLTVL.

The gene calls are TRBV28 and TRBJ1-4; TRBD1 might be the D (5 bases). This CDR3 is built from 15 residues. The V end was cut by 3 bases, the J end by 8 bases, with 16 bases between. Germline CDR1 reads MDHEN; CDR2 reads SYDVKM. CDR3 sequence reads: CASSLGGRVSEKLFF. In nucleotides, the CDR3 is TGTGCCAGCAGTTTGGGTGGCAGGGTCAGCGAAAAACTGTTTTTT.

DNA for the CDR3: TGCAGTGCCGAACGGGGACGGACCTATGGCTACACCTTC. Translated, it gives CSAERGRTYGYTF. The gene calls are TRBV20-1 and TRBJ1-2; TRBD1 might be the D (5 bases). V shed 6 bases and J shed 4 bases, with 15 bases lying between them. This CDR3 is built from 13 residues. Germline loops: CDR1 DFQATT, CDR2 SNEGSKA (reference sequence).

Worth noting for this clonotype: One junction end disagrees with the germline gene, perhaps due to a read error. This chain uses TRBV7-2 with TRBJ2-1, with 11 nucleotides matching TRBD2. Germline values: CDR1 SGHTA, CDR2 FQGNSA. This CDR3 has 15 amino acids. This CDR3 reads CACSPRTSGRGEQFF. CDR3 nucleotides: TGTGCCTGCAGTCCACGGACTAGCGGGCGTGGAGAGCAGTTCTTC.

V is TRBV5-6 and J is TRBJ2-1; 7 positions agree with TRBD2. Looked up from germline, CDR1 is SGHDT and CDR2 is YYEEEE. The CDR3 is made up of 12 amino acids. V lost 3 bases and J lost 11; bases outside the gene matches: 5. The CDR3 region has the DNA TGTGCCAGCAGCTCGACTAGCCCCAAGCAGTTCTTC. This codes for CASSSTSPKQFF.

The chain employs TRBV6-1 and TRBJ1-6; 7 bases match TRBD1. Germline CDR1 and CDR2: MNHNS and SASEGT. This CDR3 has 13 amino acids. V gave up 4 bases and J gave up 14 bases; unmatched junction bases: 8. CDR3 protein: CASSGTGGGTLHF. CDR3 in DNA: TGTGCCAGCAGTGGGACAGGAGGCGGGACCCTCCACTTT.